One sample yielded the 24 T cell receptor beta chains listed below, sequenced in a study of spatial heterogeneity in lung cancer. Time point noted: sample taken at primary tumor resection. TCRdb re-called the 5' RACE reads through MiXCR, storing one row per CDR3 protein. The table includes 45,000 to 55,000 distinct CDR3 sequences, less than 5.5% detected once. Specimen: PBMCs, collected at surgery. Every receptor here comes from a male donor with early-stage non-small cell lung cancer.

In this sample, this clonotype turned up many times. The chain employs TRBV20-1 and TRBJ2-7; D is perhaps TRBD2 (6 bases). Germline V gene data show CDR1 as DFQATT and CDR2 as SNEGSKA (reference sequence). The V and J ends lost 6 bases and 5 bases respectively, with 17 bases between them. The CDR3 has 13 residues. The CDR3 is CSAPLGSLDEQYF. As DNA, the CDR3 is TGCAGTGCCCCCCTCGGGAGCCTGGACGAGCAGTACTTC.

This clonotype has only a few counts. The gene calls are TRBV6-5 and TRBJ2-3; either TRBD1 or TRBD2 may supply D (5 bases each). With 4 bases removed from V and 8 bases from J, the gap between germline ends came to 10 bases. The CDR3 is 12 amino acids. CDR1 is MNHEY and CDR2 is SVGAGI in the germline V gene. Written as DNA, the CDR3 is TGTGCCAGCAGTTCTACTAGGGGTACGCAGTATTTT. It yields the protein CASSSTRGTQYF.

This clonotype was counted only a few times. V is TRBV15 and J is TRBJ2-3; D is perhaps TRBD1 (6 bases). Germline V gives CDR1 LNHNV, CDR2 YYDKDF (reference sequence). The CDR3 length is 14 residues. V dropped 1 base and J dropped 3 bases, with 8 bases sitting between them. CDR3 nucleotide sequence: TGTGCCACCAGCAGAGGGACAGTAACAGATACGCAGTATTTT. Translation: CATSRGTVTDTQYF.

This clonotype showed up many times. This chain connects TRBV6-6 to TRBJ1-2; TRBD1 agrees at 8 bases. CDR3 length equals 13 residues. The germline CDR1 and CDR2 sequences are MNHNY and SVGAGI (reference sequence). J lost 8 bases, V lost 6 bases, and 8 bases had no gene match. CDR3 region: CASRIQGARGYTF. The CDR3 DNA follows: TGTGCCAGCAGAATTCAGGGGGCGCGAGGCTACACCTTC.

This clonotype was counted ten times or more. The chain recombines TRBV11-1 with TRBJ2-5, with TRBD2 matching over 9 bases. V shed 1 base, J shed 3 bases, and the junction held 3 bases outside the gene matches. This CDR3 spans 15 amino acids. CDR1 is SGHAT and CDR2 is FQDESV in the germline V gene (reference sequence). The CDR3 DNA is TGTGCCAGCAGCTTAGTAGCGGGAGTAGAAGAGACCCAGTACTTC. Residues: CASSLVAGVEETQYF.

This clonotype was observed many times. Here the CDR3 reads CASSPPPVAGAYEQYF. CDR3 nucleotide sequence: TGTGCCAGCAGCCCGCCACCCGTAGCGGGAGCCTACGAGCAGTACTTC. The genes are TRBV7-9 and TRBJ2-7; 9 positions match TRBD2. The CDR3 covers 16 residues. J gave up 2 bases and V 5 bases, and 10 bases lay outside the gene matches. Germline V gene data show CDR1 as SEHNR and CDR2 as FQNEAQ (reference sequence).

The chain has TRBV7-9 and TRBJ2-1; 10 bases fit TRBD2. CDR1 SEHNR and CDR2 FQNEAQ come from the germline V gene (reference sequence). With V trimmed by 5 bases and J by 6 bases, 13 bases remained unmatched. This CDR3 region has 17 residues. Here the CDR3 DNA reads TGTGCCAGCAGCCCCGGGGTAGCGGGAGGTAAAGGCAATGAGCAGTTCTTC. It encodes CASSPGVAGGKGNEQFF.

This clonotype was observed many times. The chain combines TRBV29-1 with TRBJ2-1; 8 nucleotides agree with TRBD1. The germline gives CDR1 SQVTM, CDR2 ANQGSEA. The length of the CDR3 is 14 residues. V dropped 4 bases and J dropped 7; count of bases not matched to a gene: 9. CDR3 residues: CSVAGQGQLNEQFF. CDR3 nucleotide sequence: TGCAGCGTTGCTGGACAGGGCCAATTAAATGAGCAGTTCTTC.

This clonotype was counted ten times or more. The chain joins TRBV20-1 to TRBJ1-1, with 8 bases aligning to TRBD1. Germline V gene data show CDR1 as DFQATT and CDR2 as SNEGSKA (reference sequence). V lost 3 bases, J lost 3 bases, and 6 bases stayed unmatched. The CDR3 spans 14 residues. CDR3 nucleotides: TGCAGTGCTAGGCCTCAGGGGGCCGACACTGAAGCTTTCTTT. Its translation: CSARPQGADTEAFF.

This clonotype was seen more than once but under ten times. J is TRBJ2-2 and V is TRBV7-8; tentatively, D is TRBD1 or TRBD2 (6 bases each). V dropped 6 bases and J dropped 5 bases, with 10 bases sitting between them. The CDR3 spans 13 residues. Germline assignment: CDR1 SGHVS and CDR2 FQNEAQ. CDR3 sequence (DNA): TGTGCCAGCAGGGAAGGGGGGACCGGGGAGCTGTTTTTT. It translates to CASREGGTGELFF.

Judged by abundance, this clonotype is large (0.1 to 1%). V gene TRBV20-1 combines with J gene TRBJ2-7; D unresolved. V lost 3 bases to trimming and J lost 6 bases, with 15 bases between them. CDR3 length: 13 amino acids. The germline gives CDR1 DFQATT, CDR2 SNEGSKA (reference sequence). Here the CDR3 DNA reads TGCAGTGCTAGGGGCTGGGCCATCTCCGAGCAGTACTTC. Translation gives CSARGWAISEQYF.

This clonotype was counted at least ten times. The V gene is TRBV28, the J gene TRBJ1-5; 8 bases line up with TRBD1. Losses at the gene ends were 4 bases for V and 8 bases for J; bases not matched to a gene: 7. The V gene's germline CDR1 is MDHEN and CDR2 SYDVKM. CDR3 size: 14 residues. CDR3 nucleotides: TGTGCCAGCAGTTGGGGACAGGCCTTGGAGCCCCAGCATTTT. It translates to CASSWGQALEPQHF.

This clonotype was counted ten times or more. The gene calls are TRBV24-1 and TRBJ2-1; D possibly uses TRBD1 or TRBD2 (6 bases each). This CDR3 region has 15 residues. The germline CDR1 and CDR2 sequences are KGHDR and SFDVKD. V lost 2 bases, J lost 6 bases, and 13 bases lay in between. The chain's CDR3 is CATSDSGGLVNEQFF. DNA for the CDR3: TGTGCCACCAGTGATTCTGGGGGGCTAGTCAATGAGCAGTTCTTC.

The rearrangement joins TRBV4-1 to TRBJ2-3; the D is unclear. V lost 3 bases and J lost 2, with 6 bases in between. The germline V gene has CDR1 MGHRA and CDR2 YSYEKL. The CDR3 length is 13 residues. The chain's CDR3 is CASSQTATDTQYF. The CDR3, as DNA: TGCGCCAGCAGCCAGACGGCCACAGATACGCAGTATTTT.

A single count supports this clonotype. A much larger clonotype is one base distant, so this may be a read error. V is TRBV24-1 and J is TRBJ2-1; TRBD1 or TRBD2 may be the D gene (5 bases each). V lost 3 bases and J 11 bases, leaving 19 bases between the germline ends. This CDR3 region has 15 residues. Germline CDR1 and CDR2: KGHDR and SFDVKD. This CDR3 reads CATSDAGASADKQFF. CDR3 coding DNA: TGTGCCACCAGTGATGCCGGGGCTTCCGCCGATAAGCAGTTCTTC.

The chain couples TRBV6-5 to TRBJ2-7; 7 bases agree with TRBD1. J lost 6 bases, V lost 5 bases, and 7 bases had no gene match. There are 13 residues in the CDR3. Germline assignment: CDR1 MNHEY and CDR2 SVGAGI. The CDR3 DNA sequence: TGTGCCAGCAGTCCCCCCGGACAGGTCGAGCAGTACTTC. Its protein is CASSPPGQVEQYF.

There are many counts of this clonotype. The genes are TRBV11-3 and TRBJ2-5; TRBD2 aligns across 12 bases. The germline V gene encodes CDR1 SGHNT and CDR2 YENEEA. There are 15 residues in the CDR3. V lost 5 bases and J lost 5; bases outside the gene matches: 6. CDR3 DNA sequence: TGTGCCAGCAGCGAACTAGCGGGAGGTTCTGAGACCCAGTACTTC. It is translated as CASSELAGGSETQYF.

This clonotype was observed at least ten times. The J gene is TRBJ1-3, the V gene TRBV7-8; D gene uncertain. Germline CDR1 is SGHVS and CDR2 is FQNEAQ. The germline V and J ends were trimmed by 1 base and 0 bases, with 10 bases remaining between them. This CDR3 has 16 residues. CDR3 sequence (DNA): TGTGCCAGCAGCTTAGGATCGTCCTACTCTGGAAACACCATATATTTT. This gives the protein CASSLGSSYSGNTIYF.

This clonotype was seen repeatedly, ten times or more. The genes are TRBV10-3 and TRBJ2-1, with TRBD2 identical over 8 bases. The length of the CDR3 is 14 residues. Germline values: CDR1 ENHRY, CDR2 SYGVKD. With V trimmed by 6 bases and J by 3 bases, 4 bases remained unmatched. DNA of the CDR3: TGTGCCATCAGGAGCGGGAGTAACTACAATGAGCAGTTCTTC. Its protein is CAIRSGSNYNEQFF.

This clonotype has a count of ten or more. This CDR3 reads CASSPWGQGGNTIYF. As DNA, the CDR3 is TGTGCCAGCAGCCCCTGGGGACAGGGGGGAAACACCATATATTTT. The chain uses TRBV3-1 and TRBJ1-3; TRBD1 matches 10 bases. Germline-derived CDR1 and CDR2 are LGHDT and YNNKEL (reference sequence). The junction had 4 bases not matched to a gene; V was cut back by 4 bases and J by 4 bases. This CDR3 contains 15 residues.

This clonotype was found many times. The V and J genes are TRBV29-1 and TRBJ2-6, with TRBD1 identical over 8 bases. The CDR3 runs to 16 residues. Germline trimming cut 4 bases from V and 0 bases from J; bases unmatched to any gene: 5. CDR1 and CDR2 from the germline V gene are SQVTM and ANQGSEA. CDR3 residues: CSVAGGSHSGANVLTF. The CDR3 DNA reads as TGCAGCGTTGCAGGGGGCTCACACTCTGGGGCCAACGTCCTGACTTTC.

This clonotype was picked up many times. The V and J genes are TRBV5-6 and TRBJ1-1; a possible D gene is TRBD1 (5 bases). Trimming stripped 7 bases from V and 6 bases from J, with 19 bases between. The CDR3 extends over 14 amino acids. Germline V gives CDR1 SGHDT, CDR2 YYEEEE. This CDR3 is CASSLAGLSPEAFF. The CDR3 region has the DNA TGTGCCAGCTCCTTGGCAGGGTTAAGCCCTGAAGCTTTCTTT.

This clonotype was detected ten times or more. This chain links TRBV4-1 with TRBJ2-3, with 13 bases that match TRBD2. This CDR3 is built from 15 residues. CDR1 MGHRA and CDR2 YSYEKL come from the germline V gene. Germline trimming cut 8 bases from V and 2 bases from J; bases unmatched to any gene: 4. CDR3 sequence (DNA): TGCGCCAGCGGGGGACTAGCGGGATCCACAGATACGCAGTATTTT. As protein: CASGGLAGSTDTQYF.

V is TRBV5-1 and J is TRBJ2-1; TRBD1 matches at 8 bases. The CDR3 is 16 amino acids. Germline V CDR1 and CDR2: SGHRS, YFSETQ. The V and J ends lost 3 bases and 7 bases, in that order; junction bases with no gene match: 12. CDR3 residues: CASSYQGAHDGNEQFF. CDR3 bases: TGCGCCAGCAGCTATCAGGGGGCGCATGATGGGAATGAGCAGTTCTTC.